Below are 24 T cell receptor beta chains sequenced from a single sample in a study of coeliac disease. The assay was immunoSEQ multiplex PCR, and TCRdb's table has in-frame clones only and misses some. The sample shows about 3,700 clones, 69% of them seen only once. The specimen was intraepithelial lymphocytes from the gut. Receptor source: a man aged 30-40 years with celiac disease.

The chain links TRBV13 to TRBJ2-1, with 8 bases matching TRBD1. In germline, CDR1 is PRHDT, CDR2 FYEKMQ (reference sequence). The ends lost 0 bases at V and 7 bases at J; junction bases unmatched: 5. The CDR3 contains 15 residues. Written as DNA, the CDR3 is TGTGCCAGCAGCTTAGGCAGGGGGCGTTTAAATGAGCAGTTCTTC. Its protein product is CASSLGRGRLNEQFF. Full variable domain (missing parts from reference TRBV13 and TRBJ2-1): AAGVIQSPRHLIKEKRETATLKCYPIPRHDTVYWYQQGPGQDPQFLISFYEKMQSDKGSIPDRFSAQQFSDYHSELNMSSLELGDSALYFCASSLGRGRLNEQFFGPGTRLTVL.

V gene TRBV10-1 combines with J gene TRBJ2-2, with D possibly being TRBD1 (5 bases). V gave up 0 bases and J gave up 5 bases, with 16 bases separating them. CDR1 and CDR2 from the germline V gene are WNHNN and SYGVQD (reference sequence). The CDR3 has 17 amino acids. The CDR3 region is CASSESNLAGNTGELFF. DNA of the CDR3: TGCGCCAGCAGTGAGTCGAATCTCGCAGGGAATACCGGGGAGCTGTTTTTT.

There are a few counts of this clone. The chain combines TRBV23-1 with TRBJ1-2; D call uncertain. TRBV23-1 is treated as an ORF (open reading frame) with a function not yet certain. Trimming shortened V by 4 bases and J by 7 bases, and 13 bases separated the two germline ends. The CDR3 runs 13 residues. For the CDR3, the DNA is TGCGCCAGCAGTCGGCTAGGCATGAGTGGCTACACCTTC. Protein product: CASSRLGMSGYTF.

The chain links TRBV6-5 to TRBJ2-2, with no clear D. V was cut by 2 bases and J by 8 bases, with 12 bases left in between. CDR1 is MNHEY, CDR2 SVGAGI, per germline. The length of the CDR3 is 14 residues. CDR3 protein: CASSYALRGGELFF. The CDR3 coding sequence is TGTGCCAGCAGTTACGCCCTCCGAGGAGGGGAGCTGTTTTTT.

The rearrangement links TRBV6-6 to TRBJ1-5; possible D gene TRBD1, 5 bases. Looked up from germline, CDR1 is MNHNY and CDR2 is SVGAGI (reference sequence). The V end lost 5 bases, the J end lost 4 bases, and 12 bases lay between the germline ends. This CDR3 is built from 14 residues. CDR3 amino acids: CASSIPPGNQPQHF. The CDR3 DNA is TGTGCCAGCAGTATACCTCCAGGGAATCAGCCCCAGCATTTT.

The chain combines TRBV4-2 with TRBJ1-2; D is unclear. This CDR3 has 14 residues. CDR1 LGHNA and CDR2 YNFKEQ come from the germline V gene. V lost 0 bases, J lost 7 bases, and 12 bases lay in between. This chain's CDR3 is CASSQDPGPIGYTF. CDR3 sequence (DNA): TGTGCCAGCAGCCAAGACCCAGGCCCGATTGGCTACACCTTC.

V is TRBV4-1 and J is TRBJ2-7; D may be TRBD2 (7 bases). This CDR3 has 15 amino acids. Trimming left V 0 bases short and J 4 bases short, with 13 bases between. CDR1 and CDR2 from the germline V gene are MGHRA and YSYEKL. Here the CDR3 reads CASSQDAGADYEQYF. The DNA for the CDR3 is TGCGCCAGCAGCCAAGATGCGGGGGCCGATTACGAGCAGTACTTC.

The chain has TRBV4-2 and TRBJ2-3; 7 bases fit TRBD2. V was clipped by 1 base and J by 0 bases; unmatched bases: 10. There are 18 residues in the CDR3. Germline V CDR1 and CDR2: LGHNA, YNFKEQ. The CDR3 nucleotides read TGTGCCAGCAGCCAAGCCGCTTCTAGCGGACCTAGCACAGATACGCAGTATTTT. Translation: CASSQAASSGPSTDTQYF.

This clone has just a few counts. The chain recombines TRBV5-1 with TRBJ2-3; weak D call: TRBD1 (6 bases). Germline V gene lookup returns CDR1 SGHRS and CDR2 YFSETQ. There are 16 residues in the CDR3. V was clipped by 4 bases and J by 2 bases, with 17 bases between them. DNA for the CDR3: TGCGCCAGCAGCCCCGGTATAGGGGGATACACAGATACGCAGTATTTT. Encoded protein: CASSPGIGGYTDTQYF.

The chain couples TRBV9 to TRBJ2-7, with 7 bases identical to TRBD2. V was clipped by 0 bases and J by 2 bases; unmatched bases: 11. The CDR3 totals 17 residues. CDR1 and CDR2 from the germline V gene are SGDLS and YYNGEE. CDR3 sequence: CASSVEPGGFQTYEQYF. CDR3 nucleotide sequence: TGTGCCAGCAGCGTAGAACCGGGGGGTTTTCAGACCTACGAGCAGTACTTC.

The chain employs TRBV28 and TRBJ2-2, with D possibly matching TRBD2 (6 bases). The CDR3 has 15 amino acids. Looked up from germline, CDR1 is MDHEN and CDR2 is SYDVKM. V lost 6 bases and J lost 5, with 16 bases in between. CDR3: CASRLGTFLTGELFF. The CDR3 DNA sequence: TGTGCCAGCAGGCTGGGGACTTTTCTTACCGGGGAGCTGTTTTTT. The full variable domain, rest sourced from reference TRBV28 and TRBJ2-2, is DVKVTQSSRYLVKRTGEKVFLECVQDMDHENMFWYRQDPGLGLRLIYFSYDVKMKEKGDIPEGYSVSREKKERFSLILESASTNQTSMYLCASRLGTFLTGELFFGEGSRLTVL.

The chain has TRBV4-3 and TRBJ2-3; 7 bases fit TRBD1. CDR3 size: 15 residues. Trimming cost V 1 base and J 4 bases; bases outside gene matches: 5. Germline CDR1 LGHNA, CDR2 YSLEER. In DNA form, the CDR3 reads TGCGCCAGCAGCCAAGCGGGACAGCTAGCAGATACGCAGTATTTT. As protein: CASSQAGQLADTQYF.

The gene calls are TRBV19 and TRBJ1-4; unclear D gene. This CDR3 is 15 amino acids long. The germline V and J ends were trimmed by 8 bases and 7 bases, with 20 bases remaining between them. Germline-derived CDR1 and CDR2 are LNHDA and SQIVND (reference sequence). The CDR3 here is CASAKGAAAGEKLFF. The CDR3 DNA reads as TGTGCCAGTGCTAAAGGCGCAGCGGCGGGTGAAAAACTGTTTTTT.

V gene TRBV6-6 combines with J gene TRBJ2-2; 8 bases align to TRBD1. The CDR3 spans 15 residues. V shed 5 bases, J shed 5 bases, and the junction held 7 bases outside the gene matches. Germline lookup yields CDR1 MNHNY and CDR2 SVGAGI (reference sequence). The CDR3 sequence: CASSIRTGRTGELFF. The CDR3 region has the DNA TGTGCCAGCAGTATTAGGACAGGGAGGACCGGGGAGCTGTTTTTT.

The chain uses TRBV7-2 and TRBJ1-4; a possible D gene is TRBD1 (6 bases). Germline-derived CDR1 and CDR2 are SGHTA and FQGNSA. The CDR3 runs 15 residues. V lost 2 bases and J 2 bases, leaving 9 bases between the germline ends. The CDR3 spells CASSLQGPTNEKLFF. The CDR3 coding sequence is TGTGCCAGCAGCTTACAGGGGCCGACTAATGAAAAACTGTTTTTT.

The chain carries TRBV7-3 and TRBJ2-1; 11 bases line up with TRBD2. The CDR3 totals 15 residues. The V gene's germline CDR1 is SGHTA and CDR2 FQGTGA. V lost 5 bases, J lost 5 bases, and 5 bases stayed unmatched. The CDR3 DNA reads as TGTGCCAGCAGCCCTACTAGCGGGAGCAACAATGAGCAGTTCTTC. Amino acids: CASSPTSGSNNEQFF.

This clone has only a few counts. The genes are TRBV5-6 and TRBJ2-7, with 11 bases fitting TRBD1. The CDR3 runs to 15 residues. Germline CDR1 is SGHDT and CDR2 is YYEEEE. With 0 bases clipped from V and 2 bases from J, the junction kept 1 base outside the gene matches. The CDR3 DNA sequence: TGTGCCAGCAGCTTGGGGACAGGGGGCCCCTACGAGCAGTACTTC. Translating gives CASSLGTGGPYEQYF. The complete variable domain, with remaining parts taken from reference TRBV5-6 and TRBJ2-7, reads DAGVTQSPTHLIKTRGQQVTLRCSPKSGHDTVSWYQQALGQGPQFIFQYYEEEERQRGNFPDRFSGHQFPNYSSELNVNALLLGDSALYLCASSLGTGGPYEQYFGPGTRLTVT.

This chain joins TRBV27 and TRBJ2-7; the match to TRBD1 covers 8 bases. Trimming removed 9 bases from V and 2 bases from J; junction bases left unmatched: 3. The CDR3 runs to 12 residues. Germline V lookup: CDR1 MNHEY, CDR2 SMNVEV (reference sequence). The CDR3 protein is CASQGAPYEQYF. The DNA for the CDR3 is TGTGCCAGTCAGGGGGCGCCCTACGAGCAGTACTTC.

The gene calls are TRBV5-6 and TRBJ2-7, with 7 positions matching TRBD1. Trimming took 4 bases from V and 4 from J; bases not matched to a gene: 11. The CDR3 is 15 residues long. Per the germline V gene, CDR1 is SGHDT and CDR2 is YYEEEE. The CDR3 sequence is CASSQGGAVTYEQYF. CDR3 in DNA: TGTGCCAGCAGCCAAGGGGGCGCCGTAACTTACGAGCAGTACTTC. Full variable domain (remainder filled in from reference TRBV5-6 and TRBJ2-7): DAGVTQSPTHLIKTRGQQVTLRCSPKSGHDTVSWYQQALGQGPQFIFQYYEEEERQRGNFPDRFSGHQFPNYSSELNVNALLLGDSALYLCASSQGGAVTYEQYFGPGTRLTVT.

This clone was seen only a few times. The chain has TRBV11-2 and TRBJ1-2; no reliable D call. The germline V gene has CDR1 SGHAT and CDR2 FQNNGV. V lost 4 bases and J 4 bases, leaving 13 bases between the germline ends. The CDR3 runs 14 residues. The CDR3 sequence: CASSSRGGPYGYTF. The CDR3 bases are TGTGCCAGCAGCTCCCGGGGTGGACCCTATGGCTACACCTTC.

This sequence joins TRBV4-1 and TRBJ2-2; 8 positions match TRBD1. CDR3 length equals 17 residues. CDR1 is MGHRA and CDR2 is YSYEKL in the germline V gene. Trimming at V came to 1 base and at J to 6 bases, leaving 10 bases not matched to a gene. The CDR3 DNA is TGCGCCAGCAGCCAAGTCGGACAGGGAATATTTGCCGGGGAGCTGTTTTTT. Its protein is CASSQVGQGIFAGELFF.

The chain employs TRBV4-1 and TRBJ2-1; tentatively, D is TRBD2 (5 bases). The V end was cut by 1 base, the J end by 4 bases, with 8 bases between. Germline CDR1 MGHRA, CDR2 YSYEKL. This CDR3 has 14 residues. The DNA of the CDR3 is TGCGCCAGCAGCCAAGGAGGGTTTTACAATGAGCAGTTCTTC. Protein: CASSQGGFYNEQFF.

The chain couples TRBV28 to TRBJ1-5; D is undetermined. The CDR3 is made up of 16 amino acids. Germline V gene sequence: CDR1 MDHEN, CDR2 SYDVKM. V was pared by 6 bases and J by 0 bases, with 15 bases between. CDR3 residues: CASRASKSYSNQPQHF. The CDR3 coding sequence is TGTGCCAGCAGGGCCAGTAAATCGTATAGCAATCAGCCCCAGCATTTT.

The rearrangement links TRBV18 to TRBJ2-3; the match to TRBD2 covers 12 bases. V shed 4 bases and J 4 bases; nucleotides not matched to a gene: 9. CDR3 length: 17 amino acids. Germline lookup yields CDR1 KGHSH and CDR2 LQKENI. The CDR3 reads CASSLQTSGGGADTQYF. The CDR3 DNA reads as TGTGCCAGCTCACTACAGACTAGCGGGGGAGGTGCAGATACGCAGTATTTT. Complete variable domain (other parts from reference TRBV18 and TRBJ2-3): NAGVMQNPRHLVRRRGQEARLRCSPMKGHSHVYWYRQLPEEGLKFMVYLQKENIIDESGMPKERFSAEFPKEGPSILRIQQVVRGDSAAYFCASSLQTSGGGADTQYFGPGTRLTVL.